This record covers a single T cell receptor (beta chain). The sample belongs to a study of shared clonotypes between healthy human individuals. A deep-level run was used for the assay. Study processing details: Owing to the provision of junction-only sequences devoid of quality scores by immunoSEQ, filtering differed. Here immunoSEQ multiplex PCR was the method, and the copy in TCRdb shows in-frame clones only, minus some. From that table come the V and J calls and clone size; the DNA was used to work out D and trimming. The table has some 2,000,000 clones, about 95% seen once. Terminally differentiated effector memory CD45RA+ cells were excluded from the naive CD8 cells, which were CD45RO-negative and positively selected for CCR7. Germline values: CDR1 SEHNR, CDR2 FQNEAQ (reference sequence). The CDR3 is made up of 13 amino acids.

V is TRBV7-9 and J is TRBJ2-2; tentatively, D is TRBD1 (5 bases). The source of this sequence is a man between 18 and 35 years old in good health. Source material: naive CD8+ T cells sorted from blood. CDR3 loop: CAAGYANTGELFF. CDR3 DNA sequence: TGTGCGGCAGGGTACGCGAACACCGGGGAGCTGTTTTTT.